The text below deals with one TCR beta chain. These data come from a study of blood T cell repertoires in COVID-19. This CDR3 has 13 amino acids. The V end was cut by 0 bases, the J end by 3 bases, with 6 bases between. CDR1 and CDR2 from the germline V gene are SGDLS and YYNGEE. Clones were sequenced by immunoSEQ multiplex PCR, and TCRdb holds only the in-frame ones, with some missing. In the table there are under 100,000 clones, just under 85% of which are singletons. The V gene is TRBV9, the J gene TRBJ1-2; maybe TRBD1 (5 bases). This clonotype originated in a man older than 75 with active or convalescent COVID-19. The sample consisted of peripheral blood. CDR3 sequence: CASSVAGHYGYTF. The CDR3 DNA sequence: TGTGCCAGCAGCGTAGCAGGGCACTATGGCTACACCTTC.